One sample yielded the 25 T cell receptor beta chains listed below, sequenced in a study of shared clonotypes between healthy human individuals (dated by TCRdb to about 2020). Library preparation was by the immunoSEQ multiplex PCR assay. As stored in TCRdb, this immuneACCESS dataset retains in-frame rearrangements with V and J assigned. A fraction of the clones does not appear; measured against another copy, unresolved V genes explain less than half of the discrepancy, and the remainder lacks a known reason. The sample table holds some 2,000,000 clones, of which almost 96% were seen once. The ten largest clones take up more than 0.1% of the sample. The sequenced material came from naive CD4+ T cells sorted from blood. The sample's cell subset or site label is to be understood as: CD45RA+ positively selected. These receptors all come from a man aged 18 to 30 in good health.

The chain combines TRBV30 with TRBJ1-4; a weak D match, TRBD1 (5 bases). Germline values: CDR1 GTSNPN, CDR2 SVGIG (reference sequence). Trimming cost V 0 bases and J 10 bases, with 18 bases left between them. CDR3 length: 15 amino acids. The CDR3 protein is CAWSVPRDGGRKLFF. For the CDR3, the DNA is TGTGCCTGGAGTGTACCCCGGGACGGTGGGCGAAAACTGTTTTTT.

Worth noting for this clone: Other DNA sequences in the same sample also yield this CDR3. The V call is TRBV6-5, the J call TRBJ1-1, with TRBD1 as a possible D gene (5 bases). The germline V gene has CDR1 MNHEY and CDR2 SVGAGI. The CDR3 has 14 residues. Trimming pared 0 bases from V and 4 bases from J, leaving 9 bases between. DNA of the CDR3: TGTGCCAGCAGTTACTCGGGGGTAGGCACTGAAGCTTTCTTT. The encoded protein is CASSYSGVGTEAFF.

The V gene is TRBV5-1, the J gene TRBJ2-1; TRBD2 might be the D (8 bases). This CDR3 region has 15 residues. Germline CDR1 and CDR2: SGHRS and YFSETQ. Trimming took off 4 bases at V and 5 bases at J, with 16 bases between the two ends. CDR3 DNA: TGCGCCAGCAGCGCGGGACTAGGGGGCAACAATGAGCAGTTCTTC. Translation gives CASSAGLGGNNEQFF.

Worth noting for this clone: Other DNA variants within this sample encode the same CDR3. This sequence joins TRBV29-1 and TRBJ2-2; no clear D gene. V gave up 3 bases and J gave up 1 base, with 3 bases separating them. The CDR3 runs 12 residues. CDR1 is SQVTM, CDR2 ANQGSEA, per germline. This chain's CDR3 is CSVDRNTGELFF. The CDR3, as DNA: TGCAGCGTTGATCGGAACACCGGGGAGCTGTTTTTT.

In its sample, this clone was seen once. CDR3 sequence: CASSLTDRTYEQYF. CDR3 in DNA: TGTGCCAGCAGTTTAACGGACAGAACCTACGAGCAGTACTTC. This chain uses TRBV28 with TRBJ2-7; D is possibly TRBD1 (6 bases). The CDR3 covers 14 residues. V lost 2 bases and J lost 2, with 10 bases in between. Germline V gene lookup returns CDR1 MDHEN and CDR2 SYDVKM.

This chain joins TRBV4-3 and TRBJ1-3, with D perhaps matching TRBD1 (5 bases). Per germline, CDR1 LGHNA and CDR2 YSLEER. V was shortened by 6 bases and J by 2 bases, with 14 bases between the two germline ends. The CDR3 has 15 residues. DNA of the CDR3: TGCGCCAGCAGTCAAATTACAGGTCCTGGAAACACCATATATTTT. It encodes CASSQITGPGNTIYF.

V usage is TRBV18 and J usage is TRBJ2-7; 8 bases are shared with TRBD2. V shed 3 bases and J 6 bases; nucleotides not matched to a gene: 4. The CDR3 has 13 residues. Germline CDR1 is KGHSH and CDR2 is LQKENI. CDR3 DNA sequence: TGTGCCAGCTCACCGTCCCTAGCGGGCGAGCAGTACTTC. It yields the protein CASSPSLAGEQYF.

The rearrangement links TRBV11-2 to TRBJ1-1; D remains unclear. CDR1 and CDR2 (germline): SGHAT, FQNNGV. V lost 5 bases and J 0 bases, leaving 7 bases between the germline ends. The CDR3 spans 13 residues. CDR3 residues: CASSGSLNTEAFF. The CDR3 nucleotides are TGTGCCAGCAGCGGGTCCCTGAACACTGAAGCTTTCTTT.

This chain connects TRBV7-9 to TRBJ2-3; the match to TRBD2 covers 13 bases. Trimming at V came to 5 bases and at J to 2 bases, leaving 10 bases not matched to a gene. CDR3 size: 18 residues. Germline CDR1 reads SEHNR; CDR2 reads FQNEAQ (reference sequence). CDR3 in DNA: TGTGCCAGCAGCCCCGCGGGACTAGCGGGGCCACACACAGATACGCAGTATTTT. It yields the protein CASSPAGLAGPHTDTQYF.

This clone was seen only once. The chain has TRBV7-2 and TRBJ2-7; the D is unclear. This CDR3 has 12 amino acids. The germline gives CDR1 SGHTA, CDR2 FQGNSA. V dropped 4 bases and J dropped 2 bases, with 6 bases sitting between them. CDR3 bases: TGTGCCAGCAGCTCCCAAGCCTACGAGCAGTACTTC. Its translation: CASSSQAYEQYF. The complete variable domain, with remaining parts taken from reference TRBV7-2 and TRBJ2-7, reads GAGVSQSPSNKVTEKGKDVELRCDPISGHTALYWYRQSLGQGLEFLIYFQGNSAPDKSGLPSDRFSAERTGGSVSTLTIQRTQQEDSAVYLCASSSQAYEQYFGPGTRLTVT.

DNA for the CDR3: TGCGCCAGCAGCAGGACAGGGGATGCGGAGACCCAGTACTTC. Its translation is CASSRTGDAETQYF. This chain connects TRBV5-1 to TRBJ2-5; 9 bases agree with TRBD1. The CDR3 is made up of 14 amino acids. CDR1 and CDR2 (germline): SGHRS, YFSETQ. V lost 4 bases and J lost 5; bases outside the gene matches: 6.

A single count supports this clone. The chain has TRBV5-4 and TRBJ2-1, with TRBD2 identical over 9 bases. Germline CDR1 and CDR2: SGHNT and YYREEE (reference sequence). V lost 1 base and J lost 7; bases outside the gene matches: 6. This CDR3 contains 15 residues. The CDR3 DNA is TGTGCCAGCAGCTTGCCGGGACTAGCCGAGAATGAGCAGTTCTTC. Translated: CASSLPGLAENEQFF.

The chain uses TRBV5-1 and TRBJ2-5; either TRBD1 or TRBD2 may supply D (5 bases each). Germline V gives CDR1 SGHRS, CDR2 YFSETQ. The germline V and J ends were trimmed by 4 bases and 7 bases, with 20 bases remaining between them. The CDR3 length is 15 residues. In DNA, the CDR3 is TGCGCCAGCAGCATGACCCGGGACCTCTTATGGACCCAGTACTTC. Its protein is CASSMTRDLLWTQYF.

The V call is TRBV19, the J call TRBJ2-7, with 7 bases lining up with TRBD1. The CDR3 extends over 14 amino acids. J gave up 5 bases and V 3 bases, and 7 bases lay outside the gene matches. The germline V gene encodes CDR1 LNHDA and CDR2 SQIVND (reference sequence). The CDR3 DNA is TGTGCCAGTAGTATGCAGGGGGTTACCCACGAGCAGTACTTC. This encodes CASSMQGVTHEQYF.

This chain links TRBV27 with TRBJ1-1; tentatively, D is TRBD1 (5 bases). The V gene lost 0 bases and the J gene lost 0 bases, with 14 bases spanning the gap. This CDR3 is built from 17 residues. Germline values: CDR1 MNHEY, CDR2 SMNVEV (reference sequence). The CDR3: CASSLSRQLYMNTEAFF. Here the CDR3 DNA reads TGTGCCAGCAGTTTATCGAGACAGCTCTATATGAACACTGAAGCTTTCTTT.

The chain recombines TRBV5-8 with TRBJ2-7; a possible D gene is TRBD2 (6 bases). The V and J ends lost 4 bases and 5 bases respectively, with 13 bases between them. In germline, CDR1 is SGHTS, CDR2 YDEGEE. There are 13 residues in the CDR3. CDR3 nucleotide sequence: TGTGCCAGCAGCAGATCCGGGACTCACGAGCAGTACTTC. As protein: CASSRSGTHEQYF.

J is TRBJ1-1 and V is TRBV5-5; 8 positions agree with TRBD1. The junction had 5 bases not matched to a gene; V was cut back by 4 bases and J by 3 bases. The CDR3 totals 14 residues. The germline gives CDR1 SGHKS, CDR2 YYEKEE (reference sequence). The CDR3 sequence: CASSKRQGYTEAFF. CDR3 in DNA: TGTGCCAGCAGCAAACGACAGGGGTACACTGAAGCTTTCTTT.

The rearrangement links TRBV6-1 to TRBJ1-6; 9 positions agree with TRBD1. This CDR3 comprises 15 residues. J gave up 8 bases and V 4 bases, and 6 bases lay outside the gene matches. Germline V CDR1 and CDR2: MNHNS, SASEGT. CDR3 DNA: TGTGCCAGCAGTGCCCAAGGACAGGGGTATTCACCCCTCCACTTT. Its translation is CASSAQGQGYSPLHF.

Ten or more counts support this clone. The chain joins TRBV7-9 to TRBJ2-7; the D gene is possibly TRBD1 (6 bases). The CDR3 extends over 14 amino acids. Germline CDR1 reads SEHNR; CDR2 reads FQNEAQ (reference sequence). V lost 5 bases, J lost 3 bases, and 14 bases lay in between. The CDR3 loop is CASSDQQGLYEQYF. CDR3 bases: TGTGCCAGCAGCGATCAACAGGGCCTCTACGAGCAGTACTTC.

This clone is a singleton in its sample. One end of the junction is discordant with germline, which a read error may explain. V and J are TRBV18 and TRBJ2-7; D not certain. The CDR3 length is 13 residues. In germline, CDR1 is KGHSH, CDR2 LQKENI. CDR3 sequence: CASSPPIKGSVIF. CDR3 bases: TGTGCCAGCTCACCCCCGATCAAGGGCTCCGTTATCTTC.

The sample holds one count of this clone. The chain recombines TRBV5-1 with TRBJ1-5; D may be TRBD1 (5 bases). The V end lost 0 bases, the J end lost 7 bases, and 11 bases lay between the germline ends. Germline lookup yields CDR1 SGHRS and CDR2 YFSETQ. The CDR3 runs 14 residues. As DNA, the CDR3 is TGCGCCAGCAGCTTGGGGGGGATTTTGCAGCCCCAGCATTTT. It codes for CASSLGGILQPQHF.

The chain combines TRBV5-8 with TRBJ1-5; TRBD1 is a possible D gene (6 bases). Trimming took off 4 bases at V and 9 bases at J, with 17 bases between the two ends. Germline CDR1 SGHTS, CDR2 YDEGEE. This CDR3 comprises 14 residues. The CDR3 bases are TGTGCCAGCAGCGAAAAGGGGGGCTTCGGGCCCCAGCATTTT. As protein: CASSEKGGFGPQHF.

V and J are TRBV7-6 and TRBJ1-2, with a possible D match to TRBD1 (6 bases). V shed 5 bases and J shed 5 bases, with 21 bases lying between them. The germline V gene encodes CDR1 SGHVS and CDR2 FNYEAQ. The CDR3 is 16 residues long. CDR3 protein: CASSRGGGAPWYGYTF. The CDR3 bases are TGTGCCAGCAGCAGGGGGGGAGGGGCACCTTGGTATGGCTACACCTTC.

Turning to this clone: Other nucleotide sequences in the sample specify the same CDR3. This sequence joins TRBV5-6 and TRBJ1-2; TRBD1 agrees at 10 bases. V lost 4 bases to trimming and J lost 6 bases; unmatched junction nucleotides: 3. The germline CDR1 and CDR2 sequences are SGHDT and YYEEEE. This CDR3 has 13 residues. CDR3 nucleotides: TGTGCCAGCAGCCGGGACAGGGGTAATGGCTACACCTTC. It is translated as CASSRDRGNGYTF.

The chain has TRBV28 and TRBJ1-6; possible D gene TRBD1, 5 bases. The CDR3 runs 13 residues. Germline assignment: CDR1 MDHEN and CDR2 SYDVKM. The V gene lost 5 bases and the J gene lost 10 bases, with 12 bases spanning the gap. The CDR3 sequence: CASSGQLPSPLHF. CDR3 bases: TGTGCCAGCAGTGGACAACTCCCCTCACCCCTCCACTTT.